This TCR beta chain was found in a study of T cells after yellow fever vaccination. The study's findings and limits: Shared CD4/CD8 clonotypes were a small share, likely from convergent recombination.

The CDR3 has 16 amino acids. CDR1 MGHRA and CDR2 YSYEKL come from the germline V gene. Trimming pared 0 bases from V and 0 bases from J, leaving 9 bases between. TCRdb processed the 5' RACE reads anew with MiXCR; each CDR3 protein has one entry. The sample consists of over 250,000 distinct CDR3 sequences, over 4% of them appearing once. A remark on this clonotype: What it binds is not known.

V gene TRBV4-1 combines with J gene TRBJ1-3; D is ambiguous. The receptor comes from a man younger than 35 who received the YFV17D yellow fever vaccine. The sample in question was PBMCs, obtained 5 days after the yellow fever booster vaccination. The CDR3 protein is CASSQEGSFSGNTIYF. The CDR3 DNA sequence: TGCGCCAGCAGCCAAGAGGGTAGCTTCTCTGGAAACACCATATATTTT.